The 32 T cell receptor beta chains in this list originate from one sample, sequenced in a study of early T cells in non-severe SARS-CoV-2 infection. TCRdb re-called the 5' RACE reads through MiXCR, storing one row per CDR3 protein. The table includes about 70,000 distinct CDR3 sequences, over 4% detected once. The material sequenced was whole blood, taken at baseline. These TCRs come from an adult who was a healthcare worker with PCR-confirmed SARS-CoV-2 infection or an uninfected control (not recorded which).

This clonotype was counted a few times. CDR3 amino acids: CASTSGTGTGELFF. CDR3 in DNA: TGTGCCAGCACAAGCGGGACAGGAACCGGGGAGCTGTTTTTT. The rearrangement joins TRBV6-1 to TRBJ2-2; weak D call: TRBD1 (8 bases). Germline V gene data show CDR1 as MNHNS and CDR2 as SASEGT. Trimming took 7 bases from V and 5 from J, leaving 14 bases between them. The CDR3 extends over 14 amino acids.

The rearrangement uses TRBV7-9 and TRBJ2-3; D is uncertain. In germline, CDR1 is SEHNR, CDR2 FQNEAQ (reference sequence). V was shortened by 3 bases and J by 4 bases, with 17 bases between the two germline ends. CDR3 length equals 16 residues. Written as DNA, the CDR3 is TGTGCCAGCAGCTTTCGGCCACCCGATAGCTCAGATACGCAGTATTTT. Protein sequence: CASSFRPPDSSDTQYF.

This clonotype was observed at least ten times. CDR3 bases: TGCAGCGTTGAGAGTAGCAGGTCCTACGAGCAGTACTTC. This encodes CSVESSRSYEQYF. The rearrangement joins TRBV29-1 to TRBJ2-7; D not resolved. Germline CDR1 is SQVTM and CDR2 is ANQGSEA. The CDR3 has 13 amino acids. V lost 3 bases and J 1 base, leaving 10 bases between the germline ends.

This clonotype occurred many times. This chain connects TRBV5-6 to TRBJ2-3; no reliable D call. Between the trimmed V and J ends, which lost 0 bases and 4 bases, there was a span of 6 bases. This CDR3 has 13 residues. The germline V gene has CDR1 SGHDT and CDR2 YYEEEE. The CDR3 region is CASSLASSDTQYF. In DNA form, the CDR3 reads TGTGCCAGCAGCTTGGCGAGTTCAGATACGCAGTATTTT.

This clonotype was observed a handful of times. The rearrangement uses TRBV20-1 and TRBJ2-7; D is unclear. V was pared by 2 bases and J by 6 bases, with 14 bases between. This CDR3 region has 13 residues. CDR1 and CDR2 (germline): DFQATT, SNEGSKA (reference sequence). CDR3 sequence reads: CSARHLQSLEQYF. In DNA, the CDR3 is TGCAGTGCTAGACATCTCCAGTCGCTCGAGCAGTACTTC.

This clonotype is a singleton in its sample. This sequence joins TRBV9 and TRBJ1-4, with D possibly being TRBD1 (5 bases). V lost 4 bases and J lost 5, with 15 bases in between. CDR3 length: 15 residues. From germline, CDR1 is SGDLS and CDR2 YYNGEE. CDR3 region: CASSPRGRVNEKLFF. In DNA, the CDR3 is TGTGCCAGCAGCCCCCGGGGCAGGGTAAATGAAAAACTGTTTTTT.

V is TRBV5-1 and J is TRBJ2-7; 11 bases line up with TRBD1. The V gene end was trimmed by 3 bases and the J gene end by 6 bases; junction bases not matched to a gene: 8. The CDR3 sequence is 15 residues long. In germline, CDR1 is SGHRS, CDR2 YFSETQ. Here the CDR3 DNA reads TGCGCCAGCAGCTCGCCGGACAGGGGGCGCTTCGAGCAGTACTTC. Translated, it gives CASSSPDRGRFEQYF.

This clonotype was counted ten times or more. For the CDR3, the DNA is TGCGCCAGTAGAGACGGTTACGAGCAGTACTTC. It encodes CASRDGYEQYF. J is TRBJ2-7 and V is TRBV5-1; D is unclear. Germline assignment: CDR1 SGHRS and CDR2 YFSETQ. Trimming removed 8 bases from V and 4 bases from J, with 10 bases in between. The CDR3 consists of 11 residues.

This clonotype was seen many times. The chain employs TRBV20-1 and TRBJ2-7; D may match TRBD1 or TRBD2 (6 bases each). Germline CDR1 reads DFQATT; CDR2 reads SNEGSKA (reference sequence). This CDR3 is built from 13 residues. Trimming cost V 1 base and J 6 bases, with 13 bases left between them. The CDR3 loop is CSARGSRGGEQYF. CDR3 sequence (DNA): TGCAGTGCTAGAGGCAGCAGGGGAGGCGAGCAGTACTTC.

A few counts support this clonotype. The genes are TRBV7-8 and TRBJ2-5, with 10 bases lining up with TRBD1. The V and J ends lost 3 bases and 5 bases, in that order; junction bases with no gene match: 3. This CDR3 contains 14 residues. The germline V gene encodes CDR1 SGHVS and CDR2 FQNEAQ. The CDR3 reads CASSFPGQGETQYF. The CDR3 nucleotides are TGTGCCAGCAGCTTCCCGGGACAGGGGGAGACCCAGTACTTC.

This clonotype was seen only a few times. The chain employs TRBV7-2 and TRBJ2-1; 8 bases map to TRBD2. V lost 1 base, J lost 6 bases, and 8 bases stayed unmatched. The CDR3 is made up of 16 amino acids. Germline CDR1 is SGHTA and CDR2 is FQGNSA. The CDR3 region has the DNA TGTGCCAGCAGCTTAGTGGGGACTAGTGGGCGCAATGAGCAGTTCTTC. It codes for CASSLVGTSGRNEQFF.

This clonotype was recorded at least ten times. The chain combines TRBV20-1 with TRBJ1-1; 8 bases are shared with TRBD1. This CDR3 spans 13 amino acids. Germline trimming cut 5 bases from V and 4 bases from J; bases unmatched to any gene: 6. Germline loops: CDR1 DFQATT, CDR2 SNEGSKA (reference sequence). The CDR3 reads CSARDRRFTEAFF. The CDR3 DNA reads TGCAGTGCTCGGGACAGGAGGTTCACTGAAGCTTTCTTT.

V is TRBV10-3 and J is TRBJ2-1; D perhaps matches TRBD1 (5 bases). From germline, CDR1 is ENHRY and CDR2 SYGVKD. Trimming pared 2 bases from V and 5 bases from J, leaving 7 bases between. The CDR3 is 13 residues long. The CDR3 loop is CAISEGANNEQFF. Written as DNA, the CDR3 is TGTGCCATCAGTGAGGGGGCAAACAATGAGCAGTTCTTC.

This clonotype came up a few times. The chain joins TRBV9 to TRBJ2-7; 11 bases are a match to TRBD1. The germline V gene has CDR1 SGDLS and CDR2 YYNGEE. CDR3 length: 15 residues. The ends lost 0 bases at V and 7 bases at J; junction bases unmatched: 6. CDR3 nucleotides: TGTGCCAGCAGCGTAGAAGGACAGGGGGCGCGGGAGCAGTACTTC. This codes for CASSVEGQGAREQYF.

This clonotype was counted many times. The rearrangement joins TRBV29-1 to TRBJ2-3; TRBD2 is a possible D gene (5 bases). Germline V gene data show CDR1 as SQVTM and CDR2 as ANQGSEA. CDR3 length equals 13 residues. V was pared by 4 bases and J by 5 bases, with 13 bases between. The DNA of the CDR3 is TGCAGCGTTGTATGGTGGGAGAAAGATACGCAGTATTTT. This sequence encodes CSVVWWEKDTQYF.

This clonotype was seen repeatedly, ten times or more. The chain joins TRBV6-1 to TRBJ2-5; D unresolved. Germline V gene lookup returns CDR1 MNHNS and CDR2 SASEGT. V was clipped by 2 bases and J by 4 bases, with 11 bases between them. This CDR3 contains 14 residues. The CDR3 nucleotides are TGTGCCAGCAGTGAACAGTTCCTAGGAGAGACCCAGTACTTC. Translating it yields CASSEQFLGETQYF.

This rearrangement joins TRBV11-2 to TRBJ2-2, with D unresolved. The V and J ends lost 2 bases and 0 bases respectively, with 10 bases between them. This CDR3 is 16 amino acids long. Germline V gene sequence: CDR1 SGHAT, CDR2 FQNNGV. CDR3 amino acids: CASSLFWMANTGELFF. CDR3 nucleotides: TGTGCCAGCAGCTTATTTTGGATGGCGAACACCGGGGAGCTGTTTTTT.

This clonotype was seen many times. The rearrangement uses TRBV2 and TRBJ2-7; D ambiguous. Per germline, CDR1 SNHLY and CDR2 FYNNEI. The CDR3 runs to 11 residues. V was trimmed by 2 bases and J by 7 bases, leaving 6 bases between them. The CDR3 reads CASSEIREQYF. For the CDR3, the DNA is TGTGCCAGCAGTGAAATAAGGGAGCAGTACTTC.

A few counts support this clonotype. This chain uses TRBV7-2 with TRBJ2-5; 7 bases line up with TRBD1. Germline CDR1 reads SGHTA; CDR2 reads FQGNSA. After removal of 2 bases from V and 4 bases from J, the junction contained 4 bases not matched to a gene. CDR3 length: 14 amino acids. The CDR3 DNA reads as TGTGCCAGCAGCTTAAGAGGGGGCGCAGAGACCCAGTACTTC. Its translation: CASSLRGGAETQYF.

This clonotype was seen at least ten times. In DNA, the CDR3 is TGTGCCAGCAGCCCACCCATGGACGTCTACGAGCAGTACTTC. This sequence encodes CASSPPMDVYEQYF. The chain is built from TRBV3-1 and TRBJ2-7; D is ambiguous. V lost 4 bases and J 3 bases, leaving 13 bases between the germline ends. This CDR3 comprises 14 residues. Looked up from germline, CDR1 is LGHDT and CDR2 is YNNKEL (reference sequence).

This clonotype showed up many times. The J gene is TRBJ2-7, the V gene TRBV14; D gene unclear. CDR1 and CDR2 from the germline V gene are SGHDN and FVKESK. This CDR3 contains 16 residues. The V gene lost 0 bases and the J gene lost 3 bases, with 15 bases spanning the gap. The CDR3 DNA reads as TGTGCCAGCAGCCAAGATTTAAGGCCTTCCCACTACGAGCAGTACTTC. Its translation is CASSQDLRPSHYEQYF.

This clonotype was detected ten times or more. The chain employs TRBV6-4 and TRBJ2-1, with unresolved D. The length of the CDR3 is 13 residues. Trimming shortened V by 4 bases and J by 3 bases, and 7 bases separated the two germline ends. Germline lookup yields CDR1 MRHNA and CDR2 SNTAGT. CDR3 sequence (DNA): TGTGCCAGCAGTGCAGGAGACTACAATGAGCAGTTCTTC. Encoded protein: CASSAGDYNEQFF.

This clonotype was found a few times. The rearrangement joins TRBV12-3 or TRBV12-4 to TRBJ1-5; D is unresolved. The CDR3 totals 15 residues. V was clipped by 4 bases and J by 1 base, with 11 bases between them. The CDR3 sequence: CASSWWLWSNQPQHF. The CDR3 DNA reads TGTGCCAGCAGTTGGTGGTTATGGAGCAATCAGCCCCAGCATTTT.

This clonotype was picked up many times. This chain joins TRBV20-1 and TRBJ2-1, with a possible D match to TRBD1 (5 bases). The V gene lost 3 bases and the J gene lost 0 bases, with 6 bases spanning the gap. CDR3 length: 13 amino acids. CDR1 is DFQATT, CDR2 SNEGSKA, per germline (reference sequence). This CDR3 is CSASQGSYNEQFF. The CDR3 bases are TGCAGTGCTAGTCAGGGCTCCTACAATGAGCAGTTCTTC.

This clonotype was observed many times. This chain connects TRBV5-1 to TRBJ2-1, with TRBD1 matching over 7 bases. In germline, CDR1 is SGHRS, CDR2 YFSETQ. The CDR3 totals 14 residues. The V gene end was trimmed by 0 bases and the J gene end by 5 bases; junction bases not matched to a gene: 2. This CDR3 reads CASSLEGAHNEQFF. CDR3 DNA sequence: TGCGCCAGCAGCTTGGAGGGGGCGCACAATGAGCAGTTCTTC.

This clonotype was observed at least ten times. The rearrangement uses TRBV5-1 and TRBJ1-1, with D tentatively TRBD1 (6 bases). The CDR3 has 13 amino acids. Deletions cut 1 base from V and 3 bases from J, with 7 bases between. Looked up from germline, CDR1 is SGHRS and CDR2 is YFSETQ. Here the CDR3 reads CASSLSGDTEAFF. In DNA form, the CDR3 reads TGCGCCAGCAGCTTGTCAGGGGACACTGAAGCTTTCTTT.

This clonotype showed up just a few times. The genes are TRBV18 and TRBJ2-3; D possibly corresponds to TRBD2 (5 bases). Deletions cut 5 bases from V and 6 bases from J, with 12 bases between. This CDR3 has 13 residues. Looked up from germline, CDR1 is KGHSH and CDR2 is LQKENI. CDR3 loop: CASSGSPGDTQYF. Here the CDR3 DNA reads TGTGCCAGCTCAGGAAGCCCGGGGGATACGCAGTATTTT.

This clonotype was observed many times. The chain combines TRBV29-1 with TRBJ2-1; D may match TRBD1 or TRBD2 (5 bases each). CDR1 is SQVTM and CDR2 is ANQGSEA in the germline V gene. V lost 7 bases and J 10 bases, leaving 23 bases between the germline ends. The CDR3 consists of 14 residues. CDR3 nucleotide sequence: TGCAGCGCCGCGAAGACGACAATTGGGGACGAGCAGTTCTTC. Protein product: CSAAKTTIGDEQFF.

CDR3 sequence reads: CASSPQGAYEQYF. The CDR3 coding sequence is TGTGCCAGCTCACCACAGGGGGCCTACGAGCAGTACTTC. The chain has TRBV18 and TRBJ2-7; the D gene is possibly TRBD1 (6 bases). The CDR3 extends over 13 amino acids. Germline V lookup: CDR1 KGHSH, CDR2 LQKENI. Trimming took off 1 base at V and 2 bases at J, with 6 bases between the two ends.

V usage is TRBV7-3 and J usage is TRBJ2-3, with 13 bases matching TRBD2. The ends lost 3 bases at V and 4 bases at J; junction bases unmatched: 1. CDR3 size: 15 residues. Germline assignment: CDR1 SGHTA and CDR2 FQGTGA. The CDR3 DNA sequence: TGTGCCAGCAGCTTCGGACTAGCGGGGGCAGATACGCAGTATTTT. Translated: CASSFGLAGADTQYF.

V is TRBV28 and J is TRBJ2-1; 10 bases are shared with TRBD2. Germline-derived CDR1 and CDR2 are MDHEN and SYDVKM. The CDR3 is made up of 16 amino acids. The trim removed 6 bases at V and 1 base at J, leaving 6 bases unmatched. CDR3 in amino acids: CASSTLSGRSYNEQFF. In DNA form, the CDR3 reads TGTGCCAGCAGCACCCTTAGCGGGAGGTCCTACAATGAGCAGTTCTTC.

This clonotype was detected ten times or more. The genes are TRBV20-1 and TRBJ2-1; tentatively, D is TRBD1 (7 bases). The V and J ends lost 6 bases and 8 bases respectively, with 11 bases between them. Germline V gene lookup returns CDR1 DFQATT and CDR2 SNEGSKA (reference sequence). The CDR3 totals 11 residues. DNA for the CDR3: TGCAGTGCAGGAGGGGGCTATGAGCAGTTCTTC. Translated, it gives CSAGGGYEQFF.